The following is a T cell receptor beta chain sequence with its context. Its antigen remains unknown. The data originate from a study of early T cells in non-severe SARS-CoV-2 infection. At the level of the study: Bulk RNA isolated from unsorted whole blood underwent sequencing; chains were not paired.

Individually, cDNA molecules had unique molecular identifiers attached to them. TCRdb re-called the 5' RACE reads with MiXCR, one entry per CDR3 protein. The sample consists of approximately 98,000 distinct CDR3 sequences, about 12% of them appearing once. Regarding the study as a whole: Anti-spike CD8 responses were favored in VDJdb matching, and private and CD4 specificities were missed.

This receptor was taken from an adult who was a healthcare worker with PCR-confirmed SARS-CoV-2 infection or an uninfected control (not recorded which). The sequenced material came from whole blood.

CDR3 nucleotides: TGTGCCAGCAGTCCCCCACAGGGATCTAACTATGGCTACACCTTC. This gives the protein CASSPPQGSNYGYTF. The chain joins TRBV12-3 or TRBV12-4 to TRBJ1-2; weak D call: TRBD1 (6 bases). CDR3 length equals 15 residues. Trimming shortened V by 5 bases and J by 0 bases, and 13 bases separated the two germline ends.